A single sample gave rise to the 8 T cell receptor delta chains below, sequenced in a study of gamma-delta T cells after stem cell transplantation. TCRdb reprocessed the RT-PCR reads through CATT. The sample shows some 12,000 delta-chain clones, around two fifths of them seen only once. The specimen sequenced was gamma-delta T cells. These receptors were taken from a human donor. It is not recorded whose cells these are; they may come from a transplant donor.

This clone was observed a few times. The chain combines TRDV3 with TRDJ1, with TRDD3 identical over 7 bases. Germline V gives CDR1 TVYSNPD, CDR2 GDNSRS (reference sequence). The V segment lost 4 bases and the J segment 2 bases; nucleotides outside the gene matches: 22. CDR3 length: 18 amino acids. CDR3 loop: CASASTTKWGSQTDKLIF. The CDR3, as DNA: TGTGCCTCTGCCAGCACTACTAAGTGGGGGAGTCAGACCGATAAACTCATCTTT. The full variable domain, rest sourced from reference TRDV3 and TRDJ1, is CDKVTQSSPDQTVASGSEVVLLCTYDTVYSNPDLFWYRIRPDYSFQFVFYGDNSRSEGADFTQGRFSVKHILTQKAFHLVISPVRTEDSATYYCASASTTKWGSQTDKLIFGKGTRVTVEP.

As for this clone: Given a much more abundant clone one base away, this may be a read error. This chain connects TRDV2 to TRDJ1; D remains unclear. The CDR3 totals 14 residues. Germline V gene data show CDR1 as GEAIGNYY and CDR2 as EKD. The CDR3 is CACNTVGSTDKLIF. The DNA of the CDR3 is TGTGCCTGTAACACCGTTGGGTCCACCGATAAACTCATCTTT.

The chain has TRDV1 and TRDJ1; weak D call: TRDD3 (8 bases). Trimming removed 0 bases from V and 4 bases from J, with 36 bases in between. Germline V gene sequence: CDR1 TSWWSYY, CDR2 QGS. This CDR3 contains 23 residues. CDR3 sequence: CALGELFLPRTTGGPWGLDKLIF. The CDR3 coding sequence is TGTGCTCTTGGGGAACTCTTCCTTCCTCGGACTACTGGGGGTCCTTGGGGACTCGATAAACTCATCTTT.

By sample share, this clone is medium-sized. This CDR3 is also generated by other DNA sequences in the sample. The chain has TRDV2 and TRDJ1; TRDD3 matches 12 bases. Per germline, CDR1 GEAIGNYY and CDR2 EKD. V was pared by 5 bases and J by 0 bases, with 30 bases of the junction left unmatched. This CDR3 is 24 amino acids long. CDR3 protein: CACGPPFPPILGDTRGLYTDKLIF. CDR3 nucleotides: TGTGCCTGTGGCCCCCCCTTTCCGCCGATACTGGGGGATACAAGGGGGTTGTACACCGATAAACTCATCTTT.

J is TRDJ1 and V is TRDV3, with 9 positions matching TRDD3. Unmatched junction bases numbered 16, after V lost 5 bases and J lost 3 bases. This CDR3 has 16 residues. In germline, CDR1 is TVYSNPD, CDR2 GDNSRS (reference sequence). CDR3 loop: CAAAAIRGGYSDKLIF. In DNA, the CDR3 is TGTGCCGCCGCGGCTATCAGAGGGGGATACTCCGATAAACTCATCTTT.

In regard to this clone: A much larger clonotype is one base distant, so this may be a read error. The chain joins TRAV29/DV5 to TRDJ1; D gene ambiguous. This CDR3 comprises 13 residues. The V gene lost 2 bases and the J gene lost 5 bases, with 13 bases spanning the gap. Germline lookup yields CDR1 NSMFDY and CDR2 ISSIKDK. CDR3 region: CAARTSGADKLIF. The CDR3 region has the DNA TGTGCAGCAAGGACCTCAGGGGCAGATAAACTCATCTTT.

The chain carries TRDV2 and TRDJ3; 7 positions match TRDD3. After removal of 0 bases from V and 3 bases from J, the junction contained 10 bases not matched to a gene. Germline CDR1 is GEAIGNYY and CDR2 is EKD. This CDR3 contains 19 residues. CDR3 sequence: CACDTGWGRRGWDTRQMFF. CDR3 bases: TGTGCCTGTGACACCGGATGGGGGAGAAGAGGCTGGGACACCCGACAGATGTTTTTC.

The chain couples TRDV1 to TRDJ1; 12 bases are a match to TRDD3. This CDR3 is 27 amino acids long. From germline, CDR1 is TSWWSYY and CDR2 QGS. V was pared by 2 bases and J by 0 bases, with 34 bases of the junction left unmatched. DNA of the CDR3: TGTGCTCTTGGGGAATGTGGGAAGGTTGACTACTGGGGGATACTTGGGTATGGGGATATTTACACCGATAAACTCATCTTT. It translates to CALGECGKVDYWGILGYGDIYTDKLIF.